This T cell receptor beta chain was sequenced during a study of cytomegalovirus exposure and HLA in healthy donors. Of note for this clone: Its antigen is undetermined.

Broader study findings: When a later analysis compared HLA-associated TCR beta chains with equally common others, the HLA-associated chains turned out to be more clonally expanded and to have lower generation probabilities. From TCR beta sequences, most subjects' HLA-A and HLA-B alleles were reportedly predicted accurately. The number of N-insertions in an Asian-associated ancestry cluster was reportedly below the approximately 690-donor mean in a later analysis.

Use of 60 Vbeta and 13 Jbeta primers characterized the PCR. Sequencing used immunoSEQ multiplex PCR; TCRdb keeps in-frame clones, though not all of them. The table shows 150,000 or so clones, with approximately 80% occurring only once. Germline loops: CDR1 SGHTA, CDR2 FQGNSA. The CDR3 runs 14 residues. Germline trimming cut 11 bases from V and 0 bases from J; bases unmatched to any gene: 10. This sequence was found in a woman aged 40 to 55 in good health and CMV-seropositive. Material for sequencing was PBMCs. V gene TRBV7-2 combines with J gene TRBJ2-7, with 7 bases aligning to TRBD1. CDR3 bases: TGTGCCTCGGCGGACAGGTCAACCTCCTACGAGCAGTACTTC. Its translation: CASADRSTSYEQYF.